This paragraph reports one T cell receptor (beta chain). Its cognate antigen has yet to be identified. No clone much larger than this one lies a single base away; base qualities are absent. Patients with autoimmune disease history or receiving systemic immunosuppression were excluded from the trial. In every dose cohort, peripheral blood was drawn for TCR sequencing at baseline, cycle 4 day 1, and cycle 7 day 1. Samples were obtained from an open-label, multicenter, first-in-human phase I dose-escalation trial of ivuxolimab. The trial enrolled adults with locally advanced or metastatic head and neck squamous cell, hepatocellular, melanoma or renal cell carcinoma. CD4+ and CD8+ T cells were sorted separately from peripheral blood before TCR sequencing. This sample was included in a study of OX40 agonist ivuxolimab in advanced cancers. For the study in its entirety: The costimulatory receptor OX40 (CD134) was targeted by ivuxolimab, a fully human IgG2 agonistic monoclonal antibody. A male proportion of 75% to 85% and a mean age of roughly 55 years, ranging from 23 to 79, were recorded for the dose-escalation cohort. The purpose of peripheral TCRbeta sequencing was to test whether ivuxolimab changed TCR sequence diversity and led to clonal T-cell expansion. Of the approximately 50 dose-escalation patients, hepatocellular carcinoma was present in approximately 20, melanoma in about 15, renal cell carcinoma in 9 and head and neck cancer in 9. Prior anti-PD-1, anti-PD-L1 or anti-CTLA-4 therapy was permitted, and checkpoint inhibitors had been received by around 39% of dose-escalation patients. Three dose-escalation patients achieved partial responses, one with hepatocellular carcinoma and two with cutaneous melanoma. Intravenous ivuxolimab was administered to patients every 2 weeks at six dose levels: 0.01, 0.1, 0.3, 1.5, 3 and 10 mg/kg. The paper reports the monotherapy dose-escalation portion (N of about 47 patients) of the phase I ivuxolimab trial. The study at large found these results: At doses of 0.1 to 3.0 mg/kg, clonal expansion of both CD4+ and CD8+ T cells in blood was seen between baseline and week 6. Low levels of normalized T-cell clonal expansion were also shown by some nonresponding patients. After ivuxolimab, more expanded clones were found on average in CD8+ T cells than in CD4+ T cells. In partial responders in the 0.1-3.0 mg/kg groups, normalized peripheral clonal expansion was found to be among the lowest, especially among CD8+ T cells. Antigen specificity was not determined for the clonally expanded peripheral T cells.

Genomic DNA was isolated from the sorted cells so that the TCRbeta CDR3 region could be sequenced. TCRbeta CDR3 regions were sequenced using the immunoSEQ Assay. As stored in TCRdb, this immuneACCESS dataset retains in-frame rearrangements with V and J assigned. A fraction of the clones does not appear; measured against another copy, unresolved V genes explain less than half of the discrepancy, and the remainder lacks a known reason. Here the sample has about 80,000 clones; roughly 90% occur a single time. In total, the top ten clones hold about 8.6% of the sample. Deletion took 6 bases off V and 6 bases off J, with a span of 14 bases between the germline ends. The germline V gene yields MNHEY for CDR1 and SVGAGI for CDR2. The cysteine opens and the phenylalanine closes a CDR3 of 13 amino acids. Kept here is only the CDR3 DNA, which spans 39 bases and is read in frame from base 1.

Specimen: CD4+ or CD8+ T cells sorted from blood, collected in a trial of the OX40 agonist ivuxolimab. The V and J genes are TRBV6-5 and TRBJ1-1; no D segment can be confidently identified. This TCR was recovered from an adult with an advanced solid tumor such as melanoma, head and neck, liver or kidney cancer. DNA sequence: TGTGCCAGCAGCTACCGAAATGCCGCTGAAGCTTTCTTT. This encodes CASSYRNAAEAFF.